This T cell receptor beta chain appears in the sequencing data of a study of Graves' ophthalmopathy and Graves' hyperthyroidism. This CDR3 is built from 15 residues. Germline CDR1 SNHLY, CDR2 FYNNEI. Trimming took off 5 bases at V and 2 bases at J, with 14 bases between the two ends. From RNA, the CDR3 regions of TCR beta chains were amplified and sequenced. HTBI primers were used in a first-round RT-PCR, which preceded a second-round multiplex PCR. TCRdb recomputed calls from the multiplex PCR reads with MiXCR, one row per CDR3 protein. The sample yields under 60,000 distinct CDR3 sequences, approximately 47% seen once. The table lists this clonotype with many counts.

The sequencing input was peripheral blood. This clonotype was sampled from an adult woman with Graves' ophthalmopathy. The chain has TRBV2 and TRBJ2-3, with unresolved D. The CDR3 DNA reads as TGTGCCAGCAGTAAAACCGGGCCCTACACAGATACGCAGTATTTT. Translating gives CASSKTGPYTDTQYF.